A single T cell receptor beta chain is shown here with its context. The data stem from a study of read filtering for tumor transcriptome and immune sequencing. Whole-study context: RNA-seq yielded only roughly 75 to 1,300 TCR reads, IR-seq about 4.05 to 10.27 million.

The library was built from roughly 400 ng RNA with molecular barcoded adaptors for alpha/delta and beta/gamma chains. TCRdb itself ran the reads through MiXCR, one entry per CDR3 protein. The repertoire consists of approximately 62,000 distinct CDR3 sequences, with roughly a fifth occurring once and the leading ten covering around 9.9%. With 6 bases removed from V and 2 bases from J, the gap between germline ends came to 5 bases. The length of the CDR3 is 11 residues. Germline assignment: CDR1 MNHEY and CDR2 SVGAGI. The sequence was collected from a donor at least 40 years old with multiple myeloma. Sequenced: a population of CD138-negative cells sorted from bone marrow. V usage is TRBV6-5 and J usage is TRBJ2-7; D is unclear. The CDR3 spells CASREAYEQYF. CDR3 DNA sequence: TGTGCCAGCAGGGAAGCCTACGAGCAGTACTTC.